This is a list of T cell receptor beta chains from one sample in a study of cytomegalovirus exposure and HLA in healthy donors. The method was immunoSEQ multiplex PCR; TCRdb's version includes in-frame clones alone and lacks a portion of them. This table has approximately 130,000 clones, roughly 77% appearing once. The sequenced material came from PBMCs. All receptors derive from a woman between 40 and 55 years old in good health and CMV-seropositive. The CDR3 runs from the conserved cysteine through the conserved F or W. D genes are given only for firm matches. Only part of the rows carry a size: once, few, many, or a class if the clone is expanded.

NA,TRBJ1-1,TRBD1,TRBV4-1,TGCGCCAGCAGCCTTGGGACAGGTGAAGCTTTCTTT,CASSLGTGEAFF
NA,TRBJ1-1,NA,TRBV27,TGTGCCAGCAGTAAGACCCCCAGCGAGGGCACTGAAGCTTTCTTT,CASSKTPSEGTEAFF
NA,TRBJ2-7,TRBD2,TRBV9,TGTGCCAGCAGCGTAAAGAGCGGGGGTCTCGAGCAGTACTTC,CASSVKSGGLEQYF
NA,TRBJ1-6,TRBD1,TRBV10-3,TGTGCCATCAGTGAGTCGACAGGGGGCTCCTATAATTCACCCCTCCACTTT,CAISESTGGSYNSPLHF
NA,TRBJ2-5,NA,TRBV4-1,TGCGCCAGCAGCCAAGCCCCACAAGAGACCCAGTACTTC,CASSQAPQETQYF
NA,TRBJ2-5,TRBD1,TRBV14,TGTGCCAGCAGCCGAGGACAGGGTAGTTTTCGAGAGACCCAGTACTTC,CASSRGQGSFRETQYF
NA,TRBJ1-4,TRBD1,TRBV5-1,TGCGCCAGCAGCTTGGATGGACAGGGTGCTAATGAAAAACTGTTTTTT,CASSLDGQGANEKLFF
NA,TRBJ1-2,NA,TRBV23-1,TGCGCCAGCAGTCAATCGCTTCGTGTTTTTGAGGATGGCTACACCTTC,CASSQSLRVFEDGYTF
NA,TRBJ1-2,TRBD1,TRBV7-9,TGTGCCAGCAGGCAACAGGGGGCGGATGGCTACACCTTC,CASRQQGADGYTF
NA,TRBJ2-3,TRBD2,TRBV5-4,TGTGCCAGCAACCTAGCGGGCACAGATACGCAGTATTTT,CASNLAGTDTQYF
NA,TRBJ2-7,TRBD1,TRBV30,TGTGCCTGGAGTCCGGGACAGGGGGCGTTCGAGCAGTACTTC,CAWSPGQGAFEQYF
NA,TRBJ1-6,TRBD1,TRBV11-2,TGTGCCAGCAGCTTTTCCGGACAGGCCGCCCTCCACTTT,CASSFSGQAALHF
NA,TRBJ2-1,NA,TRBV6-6,TGTGCCAGCAGTCCGGGATGGGAGCAGTTCTTC,CASSPGWEQFF
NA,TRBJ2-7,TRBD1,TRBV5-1,TGCGCCAGCAGCTCACAGGGGTGGCCCTACGAGCAGTACTTC,CASSSQGWPYEQYF
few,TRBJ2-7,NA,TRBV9,TGTGCCAGCAGCGCCGCGGGCGGAGGTCTCTACGAGCAGTACTTC,CASSAAGGGLYEQYF
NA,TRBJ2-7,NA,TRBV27,TGTGCCAGCAGCCTCGGCTACGAGCAGTACTTC,CASSLGYEQYF